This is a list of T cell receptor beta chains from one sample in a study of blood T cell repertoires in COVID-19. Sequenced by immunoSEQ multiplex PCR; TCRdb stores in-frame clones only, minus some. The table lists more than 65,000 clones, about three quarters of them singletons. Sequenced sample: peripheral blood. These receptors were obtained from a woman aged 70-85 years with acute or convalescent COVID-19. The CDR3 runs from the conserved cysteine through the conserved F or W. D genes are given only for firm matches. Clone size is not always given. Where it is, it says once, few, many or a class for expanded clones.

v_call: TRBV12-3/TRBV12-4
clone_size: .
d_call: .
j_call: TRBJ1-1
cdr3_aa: CASSLDTTEAFF
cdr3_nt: TGTGCCAGCAGTTTGGACACCACTGAAGCTTTCTTT

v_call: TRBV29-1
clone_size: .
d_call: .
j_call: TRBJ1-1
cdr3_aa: CSVQQDTGTEAFF
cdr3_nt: TGCAGCGTTCAACAGGATACGGGCACTGAAGCTTTCTTT

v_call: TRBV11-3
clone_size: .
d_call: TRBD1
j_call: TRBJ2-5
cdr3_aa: CASRRRDRDEQETQYF
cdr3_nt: TGTGCCAGCAGGCGCCGGGACAGGGACGAACAAGAGACCCAGTACTTC

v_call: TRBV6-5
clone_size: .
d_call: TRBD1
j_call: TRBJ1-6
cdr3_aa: CASRIQGLRSPLHF
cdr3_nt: TGTGCCAGCAGAATACAGGGGTTACGGTCACCCCTCCACTTT

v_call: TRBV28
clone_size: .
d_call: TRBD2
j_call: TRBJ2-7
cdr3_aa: CAIGTSGSNHEQYF
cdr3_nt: TGTGCCATCGGGACTAGCGGGAGTAACCACGAGCAGTACTTC

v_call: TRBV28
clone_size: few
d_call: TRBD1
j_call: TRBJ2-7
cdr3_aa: CASSLGTGKYEQYF
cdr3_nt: TGTGCCAGCAGCCTTGGGACAGGGAAGTACGAGCAGTACTTC

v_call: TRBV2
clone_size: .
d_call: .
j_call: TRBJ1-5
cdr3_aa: CASSGQIGDFGNQPQHF
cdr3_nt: TGTGCCAGCAGTGGTCAGATAGGGGACTTCGGCAATCAGCCCCAGCATTTT

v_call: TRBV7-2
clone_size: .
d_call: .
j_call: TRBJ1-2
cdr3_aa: CASSLGGGGNGYTF
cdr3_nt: TGTGCCAGCAGCTTAGGTGGGGGGGGCAATGGCTACACCTTC

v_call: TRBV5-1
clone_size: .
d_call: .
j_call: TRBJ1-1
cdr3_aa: CASSLRRGASEAFF
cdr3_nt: TGCGCCAGCAGCCTGAGGCGTGGGGCTTCTGAAGCTTTCTTT

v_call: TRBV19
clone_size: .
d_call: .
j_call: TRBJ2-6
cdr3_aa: CASSPRDGANVLTF
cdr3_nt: TGTGCCAGTAGTCCACGGGATGGGGCCAACGTCCTGACTTTC